Listed below are T cell receptor beta chains from one sample, sequenced in a study of identical twins. TCRdb passed the 5' RACE reads through MiXCR, listing each CDR3 protein once. The sample includes some 500,000 distinct CDR3 sequences, roughly 9.9% of them seen just once. The same data also contributed to another study, on yellow fever vaccine responses in identical twins.

The sequenced material came from PBMCs. The source is a woman younger than 30 in good health. The CDR3 runs from the conserved cysteine through the conserved F or W. Each record gives: CDR3 length, D gene, V gene, CDR3 protein. A D gene is named only where the DNA matches it firmly.

>19|TRBD2|TRBV25-1
CASSEEQAGTSGIKETQYF
>14|-|TRBV7-9
CASSLTQGADTQYF
>16|TRBD2|TRBV6-1
CASSLASGGGADTQYF
>15|-|TRBV24-1
CATSDPLTSFDEQFF
>18|TRBD2|TRBV3-1
CASSQEVLKAGGPDTQYF
>15|-|TRBV18
CASSPGVLAKNIQYF
>16|TRBD2|TRBV20-1
CSASPREHFTSYEQYF
>17|-|TRBV5-5
CASSAWFQTNSNQPQHF
>11|-|TRBV12-3/TRBV12-4
CASSRPGSYTF
>15|TRBD1|TRBV28
CASSSPGTGVSEQYF
>15|-|TRBV2
CASSDWQAPNQPQHF